The next 29 T cell receptor beta chains were all read from a single sample in a study of PD-L1 blockade in urothelial cancer. Data came from immunoSEQ multiplex PCR; TCRdb stores just in-frame clones and leaves some out. Counted here are fewer than 45,000 clones, 70% to 90% occurring once; the ten biggest clones make up 20% to 25%. Time point denoted: pretreatment peripheral blood. The sequencing used PBMCs, collected around atezolizumab (anti-PD-L1) treatment. These receptor sequences come from a donor aged 40 or over with urothelial cancer.

This rearrangement joins TRBV5-1 to TRBJ2-1, with 8 positions matching TRBD2. Trimming cost V 0 bases and J 0 bases; bases outside gene matches: 2. The V gene's germline CDR1 is SGHRS and CDR2 YFSETQ. The CDR3 is 16 residues long. The CDR3 sequence is CASSLGSGSSYNEQFF. In DNA, the CDR3 is TGCGCCAGCAGCTTGGGAAGCGGGAGCTCCTACAATGAGCAGTTCTTC.

The V and J genes are TRBV7-3 and TRBJ2-1; 7 bases agree with TRBD2. The V segment lost 3 bases and the J segment 9 bases; nucleotides outside the gene matches: 8. The CDR3 length is 14 residues. Germline CDR1 SGHTA, CDR2 FQGTGA. This CDR3 reads CASSFSGGEGEQFF. CDR3 DNA sequence: TGTGCCAGCAGCTTTTCTGGGGGGGAGGGTGAGCAGTTCTTC. Drawing the rest from reference TRBV7-3 and TRBJ2-1, the complete variable domain is GAGVSQTPSNKVTEKGKYVELRCDPISGHTALYWYRQSLGQGPEFLIYFQGTGAADDSGLPNDRFFAVRPEGSVSTLKIQRTERGDSAVYLCASSFSGGEGEQFFGPGTRLTVL.

This clone was detected a few times. The chain joins TRBV6-4 to TRBJ2-7; TRBD1 aligns across 11 bases. J was trimmed by 1 base and V by 9 bases; bases with no gene match: 5. Looked up from germline, CDR1 is MRHNA and CDR2 is SNTAGT. The CDR3 runs 14 residues. CDR3 protein: CARGTGGWSYEQYF. CDR3 bases: TGTGCCAGGGGGACAGGGGGATGGTCCTACGAGCAGTACTTC.

V usage is TRBV6-4 and J usage is TRBJ2-3, with a tentative D call TRBD1 (5 bases). Trimming stripped 2 bases from V and 2 bases from J, with 5 bases between. The CDR3 is 13 residues long. Germline V gene sequence: CDR1 MRHNA, CDR2 SNTAGT. The CDR3 nucleotides read TGTGCCAGCAGTGACGGGGCCACAGATACGCAGTATTTT. Its translation: CASSDGATDTQYF.

The chain employs TRBV25-1 and TRBJ2-5; tentative D call: TRBD2 (7 bases). The CDR3 runs 13 residues. V was trimmed by 5 bases and J by 5 bases, leaving 12 bases between them. CDR1 is MGHDK and CDR2 is SYGVNS in the germline V gene. Here the CDR3 reads CASSLGGEETQYF. In DNA form, the CDR3 reads TGTGCCAGCAGTTTAGGGGGGGAGGAGACCCAGTACTTC.

V gene TRBV6-5 combines with J gene TRBJ2-1; 12 bases are shared with TRBD2. Germline V gives CDR1 MNHEY, CDR2 SVGAGI. V gave up 6 bases and J gave up 4 bases; unmatched junction bases: 1. The CDR3 sequence is 14 residues long. CDR3: CASRGLAGYNEQFF. DNA of the CDR3: TGTGCCAGCAGAGGACTAGCGGGGTACAATGAGCAGTTCTTC.

The rearrangement uses TRBV5-5 and TRBJ2-2; TRBD2 agrees at 8 bases. The V gene's germline CDR1 is SGHKS and CDR2 YYEKEE (reference sequence). The V and J ends lost 3 bases and 7 bases, in that order; junction bases with no gene match: 11. There are 16 residues in the CDR3. The CDR3 nucleotides read TGTGCCAGCAGCTGGGTAGCGGGGAGTATTGGCGGGGAGCTGTTTTTT. Amino acids: CASSWVAGSIGGELFF.

V and J are TRBV4-3 and TRBJ1-1, with D unresolved. Germline V gene data show CDR1 as LGHNA and CDR2 as YSLEER. The CDR3 consists of 16 residues. V shed 3 bases and J shed 4 bases, with 18 bases lying between them. The CDR3 sequence is CASSHHAGFRVTEAFF. Written as DNA, the CDR3 is TGCGCCAGCAGCCACCACGCGGGGTTTAGGGTCACTGAAGCTTTCTTT.

The rearrangement joins TRBV7-8 to TRBJ2-3, with a possible D match to TRBD2 (6 bases). The V end lost 5 bases, the J end lost 3 bases, and 24 bases lay between the germline ends. The length of the CDR3 is 18 residues. CDR1 is SGHVS, CDR2 FQNEAQ, per germline. CDR3 in DNA: TGTGCCAGCAGCCGAAAGGGAGGAGGGACCATTATAACAGATACGCAGTATTTT. Residues: CASSRKGGGTIITDTQYF.

This sequence joins TRBV7-3 and TRBJ2-5; the D gene is possibly TRBD1 (5 bases). The CDR3 is made up of 13 amino acids. Trimming removed 2 bases at V and 3 bases at J, with 7 bases between. In germline, CDR1 is SGHTA, CDR2 FQGTGA. The chain's CDR3 is CASSLGAEETQYF. DNA for the CDR3: TGTGCCAGCAGCTTAGGGGCAGAAGAGACCCAGTACTTC. Variable domain in full (rest from reference TRBV7-3 and TRBJ2-5): GAGVSQTPSNKVTEKGKYVELRCDPISGHTALYWYRQSLGQGPEFLIYFQGTGAADDSGLPNDRFFAVRPEGSVSTLKIQRTERGDSAVYLCASSLGAEETQYFGPGTRLLVL.

This chain links TRBV18 with TRBJ1-2, with TRBD1 matching 9 bases. CDR3 length equals 13 residues. Trimming at V came to 4 bases and at J to 8 bases, leaving 5 bases not matched to a gene. The germline V gene has CDR1 KGHSH and CDR2 LQKENI. The chain's CDR3 is CASSQDRGGGYTF. The CDR3 DNA sequence: TGTGCCAGCTCACAGGACAGGGGCGGCGGCTACACCTTC.

The V and J genes are TRBV29-1 and TRBJ2-7; TRBD1 is a possible D gene (5 bases). The V end lost 7 bases, the J end lost 2 bases, and 12 bases lay between the germline ends. Germline loops: CDR1 SQVTM, CDR2 ANQGSEA. The CDR3 covers 12 residues. CDR3 residues: CSGGLGAYEQYF. DNA for the CDR3: TGCAGCGGAGGCCTAGGGGCCTACGAGCAGTACTTC.

The rearrangement uses TRBV4-3 and TRBJ2-3; a weak D match, TRBD1 (5 bases). V was shortened by 2 bases and J by 4 bases, with 10 bases between the two germline ends. The CDR3 extends over 14 amino acids. Germline assignment: CDR1 LGHNA and CDR2 YSLEER. The CDR3 spells CASSQQGRADTQYF. As DNA, the CDR3 is TGCGCCAGCAGCCAACAAGGCAGGGCAGATACGCAGTATTTT.

V usage is TRBV9 and J usage is TRBJ1-1; D is perhaps TRBD1 (5 bases). V was clipped by 4 bases and J by 5 bases, with 12 bases between them. Germline V gives CDR1 SGDLS, CDR2 YYNGEE. The CDR3 loop spans 13 amino acids. The CDR3 here is CASSPPRGTEAFF. The CDR3, as DNA: TGTGCCAGCAGCCCCCCGCGGGGGACTGAAGCTTTCTTT.

This clone was counted a single time. The V call is TRBV19, the J call TRBJ2-3; 11 bases map to TRBD1. J lost 4 bases, V lost 7 bases, and 7 bases had no gene match. The CDR3 length is 15 residues. The germline CDR1 and CDR2 sequences are LNHDA and SQIVND (reference sequence). CDR3 bases: TGTGCCAGTAAGGATGTGGGACAGGGGGCAGATACGCAGTATTTT. Translating gives CASKDVGQGADTQYF.

This chain uses TRBV2 with TRBJ2-4; D possibly corresponds to TRBD2 (6 bases). This CDR3 comprises 15 residues. CDR1 and CDR2 from the germline V gene are SNHLY and FYNNEI. Trimming stripped 10 bases from V and 0 bases from J, with 16 bases between. Here the CDR3 DNA reads TGTGCCACTGCACCGGGACTCCTAGCCAAAAACATTCAGTACTTC. It is translated as CATAPGLLAKNIQYF. Complete variable domain (other parts from reference TRBV2 and TRBJ2-4): EPEVTQTPSHQVTQMGQEVILRCVPISNHLYFYWYRQILGQKVEFLVSFYNNEISEKSEIFDDQFSVERPDGSNFTLKIRSTKLEDSAMYFCATAPGLLAKNIQYFGAGTRLSVL.

This chain joins TRBV7-9 and TRBJ2-2, with a weak D call TRBD1 (6 bases). V was cut by 5 bases and J by 3 bases, with 10 bases left in between. From germline, CDR1 is SEHNR and CDR2 FQNEAQ (reference sequence). This CDR3 has 14 amino acids. CDR3 in amino acids: CASSPRTDTGELFF. CDR3 nucleotide sequence: TGTGCCAGCAGCCCCCGGACAGACACCGGGGAGCTGTTTTTT.

Only one count was recorded for this clone. The chain couples TRBV7-2 to TRBJ2-5; a possible D gene is TRBD1 (6 bases). The CDR3 contains 13 residues. Trimming shortened V by 4 bases and J by 4 bases, and 10 bases separated the two germline ends. Germline CDR1 and CDR2: SGHTA and FQGNSA. The CDR3 spells CASSSGVRETQYF. Written as DNA, the CDR3 is TGTGCCAGCAGCTCAGGGGTCCGAGAGACCCAGTACTTC. Variable domain in full (rest from reference TRBV7-2 and TRBJ2-5): GAGVSQSPSNKVTEKGKDVELRCDPISGHTALYWYRQSLGQGLEFLIYFQGNSAPDKSGLPSDRFSAERTGGSVSTLTIQRTQQEDSAVYLCASSSGVRETQYFGPGTRLLVL.

This chain joins TRBV4-3 and TRBJ2-7; D unclear. The CDR3 is 14 amino acids. The germline V gene encodes CDR1 LGHNA and CDR2 YSLEER. V shed 1 base and J shed 0 bases, with 7 bases lying between them. The CDR3 bases are TGCGCCAGCAGCCAAGGATCCTACTCCTACGAGCAGTACTTC. It is translated as CASSQGSYSYEQYF.

The rearrangement joins TRBV12-5 to TRBJ1-5, with 7 nucleotides matching TRBD1. The V and J ends lost 1 base and 9 bases, in that order; junction bases with no gene match: 9. In germline, CDR1 is LGHNT, CDR2 FRNRAP. This CDR3 contains 15 residues. DNA for the CDR3: TGTGCTAGTGGTTTGGGAGGGACAGTTAATTGGCCCCAGCATTTT. Protein product: CASGLGGTVNWPQHF.

This clone was observed a handful of times. This chain joins TRBV5-1 and TRBJ1-5, with 11 bases that match TRBD1. The CDR3 sequence is 15 residues long. V lost 4 bases to trimming and J lost 3 bases; unmatched junction nucleotides: 3. CDR1 is SGHRS and CDR2 is YFSETQ in the germline V gene. The CDR3 nucleotides are TGCGCCAGCAGCCCGGACAGGGGGCACAATCAGCCCCAGCATTTT. Translated: CASSPDRGHNQPQHF. The variable domain in full, with the rest retrieved from reference TRBV5-1 and TRBJ1-5, is KAGVTQTPRYLIKTRGQQVTLSCSPISGHRSVSWYQQTPGQGLQFLFEYFSETQRNKGNFPGRFSGRQFSNSRSEMNVSTLELGDSALYLCASSPDRGHNQPQHFGDGTRLSIL.

V is TRBV5-4 and J is TRBJ2-2; 11 bases are shared with TRBD2. The CDR3 runs to 17 residues. Germline V gene data show CDR1 as SGHNT and CDR2 as YYREEE (reference sequence). V lost 4 bases to trimming and J lost 7 bases; unmatched junction nucleotides: 12. DNA of the CDR3: TGTGCCAGCAGCCCCCGGTCGGGGACTAGCGGCCACGGGGAGCTGTTTTTT. Residues: CASSPRSGTSGHGELFF.

V is TRBV25-1 and J is TRBJ2-3, with 13 positions matching TRBD2. The CDR3 is made up of 17 amino acids. Losses at the gene ends were 3 bases for V and 5 bases for J; bases not matched to a gene: 8. In germline, CDR1 is MGHDK, CDR2 SYGVNS. This chain's CDR3 is CASSDSRTSGSGDTQYF. The DNA for the CDR3 is TGTGCCAGCAGTGATTCCCGGACTAGCGGGAGCGGAGATACGCAGTATTTT.

V gene TRBV20-1 combines with J gene TRBJ1-1; 7 bases map to TRBD1. V shed 6 bases, J shed 9 bases, and the junction held 7 bases outside the gene matches. Germline values: CDR1 DFQATT, CDR2 SNEGSKA (reference sequence). This CDR3 is 11 amino acids long. DNA of the CDR3: TGCAGTGCGGAACAGGGGTGGAAAGCTTTCTTT. It encodes CSAEQGWKAFF.

The chain recombines TRBV28 with TRBJ2-1, with D perhaps TRBD2 (6 bases). The germline V gene has CDR1 MDHEN and CDR2 SYDVKM. CDR3 length: 14 amino acids. With 6 bases removed from V and 5 bases from J, the gap between germline ends came to 14 bases. CDR3 nucleotides: TGTGCCAGCAGAAAATTCGGGAGCGACAATGAGCAGTTCTTC. Its translation: CASRKFGSDNEQFF. Supplemented by reference TRBV28 and TRBJ2-1, the full variable domain reads DVKVTQSSRYLVKRTGEKVFLECVQDMDHENMFWYRQDPGLGLRLIYFSYDVKMKEKGDIPEGYSVSREKKERFSLILESASTNQTSMYLCASRKFGSDNEQFFGPGTRLTVL.

The chain joins TRBV27 to TRBJ2-7, with TRBD2 matching over 8 bases. Trimming at V came to 6 bases and at J to 2 bases, leaving 3 bases not matched to a gene. Germline V gene sequence: CDR1 MNHEY, CDR2 SMNVEV (reference sequence). The CDR3 is 13 amino acids. The CDR3 nucleotides are TGTGCCAGCAGCCACGGGGGGGCCTACGAGCAGTACTTC. Its protein product is CASSHGGAYEQYF.

This chain joins TRBV19 and TRBJ1-1; no clear D gene. V lost 3 bases, J lost 10 bases, and 21 bases lay in between. The CDR3 runs 15 residues. Germline-derived CDR1 and CDR2 are LNHDA and SQIVND (reference sequence). The CDR3 coding sequence is TGTGCCAGTAGTATGGGAGGGAGGGTTACCGTACCAGCTTTCTTT. As protein: CASSMGGRVTVPAFF. The entire variable domain, with the rest obtained from reference TRBV19 and TRBJ1-1, is as follows: DGGITQSPKYLFRKEGQNVTLSCEQNLNHDAMYWYRQDPGQGLRLIYYSQIVNDFQKGDIAEGYSVSREKKESFPLTVTSAQKNPTAFYLCASSMGGRVTVPAFFGQGTRLTVV.

This chain joins TRBV4-3 and TRBJ1-2; D unclear. V was cut by 1 base and J by 5 bases, with 17 bases left in between. CDR1 is LGHNA, CDR2 YSLEER, per germline. This CDR3 contains 16 residues. CDR3 sequence: CASSQGTSGSGYGYTF. In DNA, the CDR3 is TGCGCCAGCAGCCAAGGAACATCAGGTTCTGGGTATGGCTACACCTTC.

This chain connects TRBV18 to TRBJ2-1, with 13 bases that match TRBD2. The CDR3 is 16 amino acids. Trimming at V came to 2 bases and at J to 9 bases, leaving 7 bases not matched to a gene. Germline V gene lookup returns CDR1 KGHSH and CDR2 LQKENI. DNA for the CDR3: TGTGCCAGCTCACCAATCCCGGGACTAGCGGGAATTGAGCAGTTCTTC. Protein: CASSPIPGLAGIEQFF.